One sample yielded the 24 T cell receptor beta chains listed below, sequenced in a study of shared clonotypes between healthy human individuals. Clones were sequenced by immunoSEQ multiplex PCR, and TCRdb holds only the in-frame ones, with some missing. The data contain approximately 940,000 clones, about 80% of them seen just once; the ten biggest clones take up 1.5%. The sequenced sample consisted of memory CD4+ T cells sorted from blood. Subset here: CD45RA-negative fraction. Receptors were obtained from a man aged 18 to 30 in good health.

With respect to this clone: Other DNA sequences of this sample code for an identical CDR3. This chain uses TRBV5-1 with TRBJ1-5, with 8 nucleotides matching TRBD1. The CDR3 covers 14 residues. Germline CDR1 reads SGHRS; CDR2 reads YFSETQ. The J segment lost 4 bases and the V segment lost 4 bases, leaving 4 bases of the junction unmatched. CDR3 sequence (DNA): TGCGCCAGCAGCCAAGGACAGGGTAATCAGCCCCAGCATTTT. This sequence encodes CASSQGQGNQPQHF. Combining the CDR3 with reference TRBV5-1 and TRBJ1-5 gives the whole variable domain KAGVTQTPRYLIKTRGQQVTLSCSPISGHRSVSWYQQTPGQGLQFLFEYFSETQRNKGNFPGRFSGRQFSNSRSEMNVSTLELGDSALYLCASSQGQGNQPQHFGDGTRLSIL.

This chain connects TRBV28 to TRBJ1-4; D not resolved. The CDR3 has 13 residues. Germline lookup yields CDR1 MDHEN and CDR2 SYDVKM. V dropped 10 bases and J dropped 0 bases, with 9 bases sitting between them. This chain's CDR3 is CATLIATNEKLFF. For the CDR3, the DNA is TGTGCCACCCTAATTGCAACTAATGAAAAACTGTTTTTT.

In this sample, this clone turned up a few times. The chain uses TRBV7-2 and TRBJ1-2; D gene unclear. The germline CDR1 and CDR2 sequences are SGHTA and FQGNSA. The V gene lost 1 base and the J gene lost 0 bases, with 9 bases spanning the gap. The CDR3 sequence is 15 residues long. The CDR3 reads CASSLVGGANYGYTF. The CDR3 coding sequence is TGTGCCAGCAGCTTAGTTGGCGGGGCTAACTATGGCTACACCTTC.

The genes are TRBV18 and TRBJ2-3, with TRBD2 identical over 14 bases. V lost 2 bases, J lost 9 bases, and 4 bases stayed unmatched. The CDR3 sequence is 15 residues long. CDR1 and CDR2 (germline): KGHSH, LQKENI. The CDR3 reads CASSPETSGGGTQYF. DNA for the CDR3: TGTGCCAGCTCACCAGAGACTAGCGGGGGGGGCACGCAGTATTTT.

This rearrangement joins TRBV7-2 to TRBJ2-2; no firm D call. This CDR3 is built from 14 residues. V dropped 1 base and J dropped 6 bases, with 9 bases sitting between them. Germline V lookup: CDR1 SGHTA, CDR2 FQGNSA. CDR3 nucleotides: TGTGCCAGCAGCTTAGTGAGGACGGCCGGGGAGCTGTTTTTT. Amino acids: CASSLVRTAGELFF.

In this sample, this clone turned up a few times. Other DNA variants within this sample encode the same CDR3. The CDR3 sequence: CASSPTGTYEQYF. In nucleotides, the CDR3 is TGTGCCAGCAGCCCGACAGGAACCTACGAGCAGTACTTC. The chain has TRBV11-3 and TRBJ2-7, with D maybe TRBD1 (6 bases). The CDR3 totals 13 residues. With 5 bases removed from V and 2 bases from J, the gap between germline ends came to 10 bases. Germline V gives CDR1 SGHNT, CDR2 YENEEA.

The rearrangement links TRBV19 to TRBJ1-4; 8 positions agree with TRBD1. CDR1 and CDR2 (germline): LNHDA, SQIVND (reference sequence). This CDR3 has 14 residues. The V and J ends lost 6 bases and 8 bases, in that order; junction bases with no gene match: 8. This CDR3 reads CASSLGQGGEKLFF. The DNA of the CDR3 is TGTGCCAGTAGCCTAGGACAGGGAGGAGAAAAACTGTTTTTT. Variable domain in full (rest from reference TRBV19 and TRBJ1-4): DGGITQSPKYLFRKEGQNVTLSCEQNLNHDAMYWYRQDPGQGLRLIYYSQIVNDFQKGDIAEGYSVSREKKESFPLTVTSAQKNPTAFYLCASSLGQGGEKLFFGSGTQLSVL.

This chain joins TRBV28 and TRBJ1-3; 7 bases are a match to TRBD1. The CDR3 runs 14 residues. The germline CDR1 and CDR2 sequences are MDHEN and SYDVKM. J was trimmed by 4 bases and V by 5 bases; bases with no gene match: 5. The CDR3 nucleotides read TGTGCCAGCAGTACAACAGGGGTCGGAAACACCATATATTTT. Translated: CASSTTGVGNTIYF.

The chain links TRBV15 to TRBJ1-4, with D perhaps TRBD1 (6 bases). With 2 bases removed from V and 7 bases from J, the gap between germline ends came to 11 bases. There are 14 residues in the CDR3. The germline V gene has CDR1 LNHNV and CDR2 YYDKDF (reference sequence). DNA of the CDR3: TGTGCCACCAGCAGACCTCAGGGGAGTGAAAAACTGTTTTTT. This codes for CATSRPQGSEKLFF.

The rearrangement uses TRBV18 and TRBJ1-4; 7 bases align to TRBD1. Germline lookup yields CDR1 KGHSH and CDR2 LQKENI. The CDR3 has 14 residues. V gave up 3 bases and J gave up 7 bases; unmatched junction bases: 5. In DNA, the CDR3 is TGTGCCAGCTCACCGACAGGGCTGGGTGAAAAACTGTTTTTT. This sequence encodes CASSPTGLGEKLFF.

On this clone: In the same sample, other DNA sequences code for this CDR3. This chain uses TRBV4-1 with TRBJ2-7, with 8 nucleotides matching TRBD2. This CDR3 region has 16 residues. The trim removed 0 bases at V and 3 bases at J, leaving 7 bases unmatched. Germline CDR1 MGHRA, CDR2 YSYEKL. The CDR3 DNA reads TGCGCCAGCAGCCAAGATGTAGGCGGGAGGATCTACGAGCAGTACTTC. Translated, it gives CASSQDVGGRIYEQYF.

This clone came up many times. V is TRBV7-6 and J is TRBJ2-5; 9 nucleotides align to TRBD1. Germline V gene lookup returns CDR1 SGHVS and CDR2 FNYEAQ. The CDR3 sequence is 13 residues long. With V trimmed by 8 bases and J by 5 bases, 6 bases remained unmatched. Here the CDR3 DNA reads TGTGCCAGCGCGACAGGGGGATGGGAGACCCAGTACTTC. The encoded protein is CASATGGWETQYF.

The chain has TRBV19 and TRBJ1-2; unclear D gene. Trimming cost V 9 bases and J 4 bases, with 18 bases left between them. This CDR3 has 14 residues. From germline, CDR1 is LNHDA and CDR2 SQIVND (reference sequence). Here the CDR3 DNA reads TGTGCCAGCCAGTACTGGGGATCTTTCTATGGCTACACCTTC. Its protein is CASQYWGSFYGYTF.

The chain uses TRBV5-1 and TRBJ2-3; no definite D call. The V and J ends lost 0 bases and 3 bases respectively, with 14 bases between them. This CDR3 region has 16 residues. Germline assignment: CDR1 SGHRS and CDR2 YFSETQ. The CDR3 is CASSLGGDLGTDTQYF. CDR3 bases: TGCGCCAGCAGCTTGGGAGGAGATCTAGGGACAGATACGCAGTATTTT. Full variable domain (outside the CDR3, taken from reference TRBV5-1 and TRBJ2-3): KAGVTQTPRYLIKTRGQQVTLSCSPISGHRSVSWYQQTPGQGLQFLFEYFSETQRNKGNFPGRFSGRQFSNSRSEMNVSTLELGDSALYLCASSLGGDLGTDTQYFGPGTRLTVL.

This clone was seen just once. The chain employs TRBV29-1 and TRBJ2-5; TRBD1 agrees at 8 bases. Losses at the gene ends were 7 bases for V and 5 bases for J; bases not matched to a gene: 6. The CDR3 is 12 amino acids. Germline V CDR1 and CDR2: SQVTM, ANQGSEA. The CDR3 sequence is CSARTGQETQYF. For the CDR3, the DNA is TGCAGCGCAAGGACAGGGCAGGAGACCCAGTACTTC.

The chain uses TRBV30 and TRBJ1-2, with D perhaps TRBD1 (5 bases). V was shortened by 5 bases and J by 4 bases, with 14 bases between the two germline ends. This CDR3 comprises 13 residues. Germline V gene lookup returns CDR1 GTSNPN and CDR2 SVGIG (reference sequence). The CDR3, as DNA: TGTGCCTGGGCTAGGGGAGAAACCTATGGCTACACCTTC. It yields the protein CAWARGETYGYTF.

The chain has TRBV7-6 and TRBJ1-6, with 9 bases identical to TRBD1. The germline V gene encodes CDR1 SGHVS and CDR2 FNYEAQ. The CDR3 is 14 residues long. V gave up 5 bases and J gave up 5 bases; unmatched junction bases: 1. The CDR3 DNA reads as TGTGCCAGCAGCGGGGACAGGGATAATTCACCCCTCCACTTT. Translated, it gives CASSGDRDNSPLHF.

The V and J genes are TRBV5-1 and TRBJ2-2; 12 bases agree with TRBD1. The CDR3 is 16 amino acids. Unmatched junction bases numbered 14, after V lost 10 bases and J lost 7 bases. In germline, CDR1 is SGHRS, CDR2 YFSETQ. The CDR3 nucleotides read TGCGCCTGCTCGATGACCGGGACAGGGGGCGGCGGGGAGCTGTTTTTT. The encoded protein is CACSMTGTGGGGELFF.

The chain is built from TRBV2 and TRBJ2-7; D is uncertain. The CDR3 consists of 13 residues. Germline CDR1 SNHLY, CDR2 FYNNEI. V gave up 8 bases and J gave up 0 bases, with 11 bases separating them. CDR3 in amino acids: CASSPGRSYEQYF. The CDR3 nucleotides are TGTGCCAGCTCGCCAGGCCGCTCCTACGAGCAGTACTTC. The complete variable domain, with remaining parts taken from reference TRBV2 and TRBJ2-7, reads EPEVTQTPSHQVTQMGQEVILRCVPISNHLYFYWYRQILGQKVEFLVSFYNNEISEKSEIFDDQFSVERPDGSNFTLKIRSTKLEDSAMYFCASSPGRSYEQYFGPGTRLTVT.

J is TRBJ2-2 and V is TRBV13; the match to TRBD1 covers 9 bases. The CDR3 is 11 amino acids. In germline, CDR1 is PRHDT, CDR2 FYEKMQ (reference sequence). V shed 5 bases and J 13 bases; nucleotides not matched to a gene: 2. In DNA, the CDR3 is TGTGCCAGCAGCCTGGACAGGGGGCTGTTTTTT. Its protein product is CASSLDRGLFF.

J is TRBJ2-7 and V is TRBV7-9, with D perhaps TRBD1 (5 bases). In germline, CDR1 is SEHNR, CDR2 FQNEAQ (reference sequence). Trimming left V 2 bases short and J 3 bases short, with 11 bases between. The CDR3 is made up of 14 amino acids. The CDR3 protein is CASSLSAGNYEQYF. DNA of the CDR3: TGTGCCAGCAGCTTATCGGCAGGGAACTACGAGCAGTACTTC.

The genes are TRBV11-2 and TRBJ2-5, with 11 bases that match TRBD2. CDR1 and CDR2 (germline): SGHAT, FQNNGV. The CDR3 has 16 amino acids. V dropped 4 bases and J dropped 4; count of bases not matched to a gene: 8. The CDR3 sequence: CASSSNSGGALETQYF. The CDR3 coding sequence is TGTGCCAGCAGCTCGAATAGCGGGGGGGCCCTAGAGACCCAGTACTTC.

The genes are TRBV4-3 and TRBJ2-1; D possibly corresponds to TRBD2 (7 bases). The germline V and J ends were trimmed by 6 bases and 6 bases, with 15 bases remaining between them. Per the germline V gene, CDR1 is LGHNA and CDR2 is YSLEER. This CDR3 is 14 amino acids long. The CDR3 region has the DNA TGCGCCAGCAGAAGGGGGGGGGAGTTCAATGAGCAGTTCTTC. Its protein is CASRRGGEFNEQFF.

This chain links TRBV19 with TRBJ2-6, with 7 bases matching TRBD1. CDR1 and CDR2 (germline): LNHDA, SQIVND (reference sequence). Trimming at V came to 4 bases and at J to 2 bases, leaving 11 bases not matched to a gene. The CDR3 loop spans 18 amino acids. CDR3 in amino acids: CASSTPGQASAGANVLTF. DNA for the CDR3: TGTGCCAGTAGTACCCCCGGACAGGCGAGTGCTGGGGCCAACGTCCTGACTTTC.